This TCR beta chain was captured by sequencing in a study of T cells in Graves' hyperthyroidism and ophthalmopathy. Orbital computed tomography and thyroid ultrasound, together with serum TRAb and thyroxine and clinical symptoms, were used for diagnoses. Using RNA transcripts as the source, TCR beta CDR3 regions were amplified. First-round RT-PCR targeting the TCR CDR3 was performed with the HTBI primer set. In TCRdb, the multiplex PCR reads were re-called with MiXCR into one record per CDR3 protein. This table has more than 550,000 distinct CDR3 sequences, 15% to 20% appearing once. Comment on this clonotype: As yet, its antigen is unknown.

General study points: Ophthalmopathy prediction by the model preceded onset by a median roughly 6 months.

The sequenced material came from blood. This receptor was obtained from a woman aged 45-65 years with Graves' hyperthyroidism that later progressed to Graves' ophthalmopathy.

In DNA form, the CDR3 reads TGTGCCAGCACCGTTAGAGTCACCGGGGAGCTGTTTTTT. The encoded protein is CASTVRVTGELFF. The chain employs TRBV9 and TRBJ2-2; D not certain. The CDR3 runs to 13 residues. V was pared by 6 bases and J by 4 bases, with 10 bases between. Germline V CDR1 and CDR2: SGDLS, YYNGEE. Drawing the rest from reference TRBV9 and TRBJ2-2, the complete variable domain is DSGVTQTPKHLITATGQRVTLRCSPRSGDLSVYWYQQSLDQGLQFLIQYYNGEERAKGNILERFSAQQFPDLHSELNLSSLELGDSALYFCASTVRVTGELFFGEGSRLTVL.